The rows below give T cell receptor beta chains drawn from one sample of a study of T cells in Graves' hyperthyroidism and ophthalmopathy. TCRdb ran MiXCR on the multiplex PCR reads and lists one entry per CDR3 protein. The sample has around 350,000 distinct CDR3 sequences, around 13% seen once. The specimen sequenced was blood. The receptor source for this set is a woman in her thirties with Graves' ophthalmopathy. Both conserved end residues are part of each CDR3. Fields, in order: CDR3 protein, CDR3 DNA, V gene, CDR3 length, D gene, clone size, J gene. A D gene is named only where the DNA matches it firmly. Expanded clones are given a class, and other clones once, few, many or no size at all.

CASSLRKSSEGANYGYTF	TGTGCCAGCAGTTTAAGAAAGTCCAGCGAAGGGGCTAACTATGGCTACACCTTC	TRBV27	18	-	many	TRBJ1-2
CASSQVWSNQPQHF	TGTGCCAGCAGCCAAGTTTGGAGCAATCAGCCCCAGCATTTT	TRBV3-1	14	-	many	TRBJ1-5
CASSTQTGLLQETQYF	TGTGCCAGCAGCACCCAGACCGGGTTATTGCAAGAGACCCAGTACTTC	TRBV13	16	-	once	TRBJ2-5
CASSFSDEQYF	TGTGCCAGCAGCTTTTCTGACGAGCAGTACTTC	TRBV7-2	11	-	many	TRBJ2-7
CASSGNGQVGYTF	TGTGCCAGCAGTGGAAATGGTCAAGTAGGCTACACCTTC	TRBV6-1	13	-	few	TRBJ1-2
CASSERSGAFQETQYF	TGTGCCAGCAGTGAGAGGAGCGGGGCGTTCCAAGAGACCCAGTACTTC	TRBV2	16	TRBD2	many	TRBJ2-5
CASSEGFGTGDFNEQFF	TGCGCCAGCAGTGAGGGGTTTGGGACAGGGGACTTCAATGAGCAGTTCTTC	TRBV10-1	17	TRBD1	-	TRBJ2-1
CASSLKGNNYGYTF	TGTGCCAGCAGCTTGAAGGGGAATAACTATGGCTACACCTTC	TRBV5-5	14	-	many	TRBJ1-2
CASSPELGDEQYF	TGTGCCAGCAGCCCCGAACTAGGGGACGAGCAGTACTTC	TRBV7-8	13	-	-	TRBJ2-7
CASSDWTGVNTEAFF	TGTGCCAGCAGTGACTGGACAGGAGTGAACACTGAAGCTTTCTTT	TRBV6-1	15	TRBD1	many	TRBJ1-1
CASSGGIGTGYQPQHF	TGTGCCAGCAGTGGGGGGATCGGGACAGGCTATCAGCCCCAGCATTTT	TRBV6-1	16	TRBD1	many	TRBJ1-5
CASKTGLNKQPQHF	TGTGCCAGCAAGACAGGGCTTAATAAGCAGCCCCAGCATTTT	TRBV6-1	14	TRBD1	many	TRBJ1-5
CASSADSYEQYF	TGTGCCAGCAGCGCGGACAGTTACGAGCAGTACTTC	TRBV11-2	12	-	many	TRBJ2-7
CASSLVSGGGPLYEQYF	TGTGCCAGCAGCTTAGTTTCGGGCGGGGGCCCCCTCTACGAGCAGTACTTC	TRBV7-9	17	-	many	TRBJ2-7
CASSYYRGGTNEKLFF	TGTGCCAGCAGCTACTACAGGGGAGGAACTAATGAAAAACTGTTTTTT	TRBV7-9	16	TRBD1	-	TRBJ1-4
CASSPFVGGELFF	TGTGCCAGTAGTCCCTTCGTTGGAGGGGAGCTGTTTTTT	TRBV19	13	-	few	TRBJ2-2
CASTQNWGSGYNEQFF	TGTGCCAGCACCCAGAACTGGGGGTCGGGCTACAATGAGCAGTTCTTC	TRBV6-1	16	-	-	TRBJ2-1
CASSLNGLAKNIQYF	TGTGCCAGCAGTTTAAATGGTCTAGCCAAAAACATTCAGTACTTC	TRBV28	15	-	many	TRBJ2-4
CASSLRPEKQPQHF	TGTGCCAGCAGCTTGCGACCCGAGAAGCAGCCCCAGCATTTT	TRBV5-6	14	-	-	TRBJ1-5
CASSPDRGLYEQYF	TGTGCCAGCAGTCCCGACAGGGGATTATACGAGCAGTACTTC	TRBV12-3/TRBV12-4	14	TRBD1	many	TRBJ2-7
CSASDTNTGELFF	TGCAGTGCTTCGGACACCAACACCGGGGAGCTGTTTTTT	TRBV20-1	13	-	-	TRBJ2-2
CASSAEAGGPSYEQYF	TGTGCCAGCAGCGCCGAGGCGGGGGGACCCTCCTACGAGCAGTACTTC	TRBV9	16	TRBD2	many	TRBJ2-7
CASSLPGAEAFF	TGTGCCAGCAGCCTACCCGGCGCTGAAGCTTTCTTT	TRBV4-2	12	-	many	TRBJ1-1
CASSPTGLAGVRQALKGNEQFF	TGTGCCAGCAGCCCGACGGGACTAGCGGGAGTCCGTCAGGCCCTCAAAGGCAATGAGCAGTTCTTC	TRBV11-2	22	TRBD2	-	TRBJ2-1
CSASESGVYEQYF	TGCAGTGCTAGCGAGTCCGGAGTCTACGAGCAGTACTTC	TRBV20-1	13	-	many	TRBJ2-7
CASSPQAGTNTEAFF	TGTGCCAGCAGCCCGCAGGCAGGTACGAACACTGAAGCTTTCTTT	TRBV12-3/TRBV12-4	15	-	many	TRBJ1-1
CASTGARTGYTF	TGTGCCAGCACCGGGGCGCGTACTGGCTACACCTTC	TRBV2	12	-	many	TRBJ1-2
CASKGGERSPLHF	TGTGCCAGTAAGGGCGGAGAAAGGTCACCCCTCCACTTT	TRBV2	13	-	many	TRBJ1-6
CASGGREAFF	TGTGCCAGCGGGGGGCGTGAAGCTTTCTTT	TRBV6-1	10	-	many	TRBJ1-1
CATSTDRVYEQYF	TGTGCCACCAGTACGGACAGGGTCTACGAGCAGTACTTC	TRBV24-1	13	TRBD1	few	TRBJ2-7
CSAQEGAELNEQYF	TGCAGTGCGCAAGAAGGGGCTGAACTTAACGAGCAGTACTTC	TRBV20-1	14	-	many	TRBJ2-7